These 30 T cell receptor beta chains were sequenced from one sample in a study of blood T cell repertoires in COVID-19. Using immunoSEQ multiplex PCR, the repertoire was profiled, and TCRdb retains in-frame clones only, with some absent. Of roughly 120,000 clones in the sample, approximately 90% were seen once. Sequencing was done on a sample of peripheral blood. These TCRs come from a man in his 70s with active or convalescent COVID-19.

V and J are TRBV29-1 and TRBJ2-7; TRBD2 matches at 12 bases. J gave up 5 bases and V 4 bases, and 9 bases lay outside the gene matches. This CDR3 is 15 amino acids long. Germline CDR1 and CDR2: SQVTM and ANQGSEA. The CDR3: CSVALLAGGSNEQYF. The DNA of the CDR3 is TGCAGCGTTGCCCTGCTAGCGGGAGGGTCTAACGAGCAGTACTTC.

This rearrangement joins TRBV2 to TRBJ2-7; a weak D match, TRBD1 (5 bases). The CDR3 length is 14 residues. V was shortened by 7 bases and J by 2 bases, with 15 bases between the two germline ends. Looked up from germline, CDR1 is SNHLY and CDR2 is FYNNEI. This CDR3 reads CASKPGRTTYEQYF. DNA of the CDR3: TGTGCCAGCAAACCCGGCAGGACAACCTACGAGCAGTACTTC.

The chain carries TRBV28 and TRBJ1-6; 10 positions match TRBD1. Germline-derived CDR1 and CDR2 are MDHEN and SYDVKM. The CDR3 runs 14 residues. The trim removed 5 bases at V and 9 bases at J, leaving 4 bases unmatched. In DNA, the CDR3 is TGTGCCAGCAGTACCGGGACAGGGGTTTCACCCCTCCACTTT. Its protein product is CASSTGTGVSPLHF. The variable domain in full, with the rest retrieved from reference TRBV28 and TRBJ1-6, is DVKVTQSSRYLVKRTGEKVFLECVQDMDHENMFWYRQDPGLGLRLIYFSYDVKMKEKGDIPEGYSVSREKKERFSLILESASTNQTSMYLCASSTGTGVSPLHFGNGTRLTVT.

V usage is TRBV6-6 and J usage is TRBJ1-3; TRBD1 matches 10 bases. The CDR3 contains 15 residues. From germline, CDR1 is MNHNY and CDR2 SVGAGI (reference sequence). With 8 bases clipped from V and 4 bases from J, the junction kept 8 bases outside the gene matches. Written as DNA, the CDR3 is TGTGCCAGCGAACGACAGGGGGCGGTCGGAAACACCATATATTTT. Its translation: CASERQGAVGNTIYF.

The chain links TRBV4-1 to TRBJ2-7; D is perhaps TRBD1 (6 bases). The CDR3 totals 14 residues. Per the germline V gene, CDR1 is MGHRA and CDR2 is YSYEKL. V was trimmed by 0 bases and J by 3 bases, leaving 9 bases between them. The CDR3 here is CASSQEEQGYEQYF. The CDR3, as DNA: TGCGCCAGCAGCCAAGAGGAACAGGGCTACGAGCAGTACTTC.

Worth noting for this clone: The same CDR3 is also encoded by other DNA sequences in this sample. The chain uses TRBV14 and TRBJ2-1; D gene ambiguous. From germline, CDR1 is SGHDN and CDR2 FVKESK. The CDR3 length is 15 residues. The V end lost 1 base, the J end lost 0 bases, and 7 bases lay between the germline ends. CDR3 sequence reads: CASSQARSSYNEQFF. The CDR3 DNA reads TGTGCCAGCAGCCAAGCGAGAAGCTCCTACAATGAGCAGTTCTTC. Filled out from reference TRBV14 and TRBJ2-1, the complete variable domain reads EAGVTQFPSHSVIEKGQTVTLRCDPISGHDNLYWYRRVMGKEIKFLLHFVKESKQDESGMPNNRFLAERTGGTYSTLKVQPAELEDSGVYFCASSQARSSYNEQFFGPGTRLTVL.

The rearrangement uses TRBV9 and TRBJ2-5, with 10 bases lining up with TRBD1. Germline CDR1 and CDR2: SGDLS and YYNGEE. This CDR3 contains 15 residues. The V segment lost 4 bases and the J segment 2 bases; nucleotides outside the gene matches: 5. CDR3 nucleotides: TGTGCCAGCAGCCCCCGGGACAGGGGACAAGAGACCCAGTACTTC. The encoded protein is CASSPRDRGQETQYF.

The chain couples TRBV28 to TRBJ1-1; 10 bases fit TRBD1. Germline trimming cut 5 bases from V and 5 bases from J; bases unmatched to any gene: 8. Looked up from germline, CDR1 is MDHEN and CDR2 is SYDVKM. This CDR3 comprises 15 residues. The CDR3 region is CASSPWTGGQTEAFF. CDR3 nucleotides: TGTGCCAGCAGTCCCTGGACAGGGGGGCAGACTGAAGCTTTCTTT.

The rearrangement uses TRBV11-2 and TRBJ2-3, with TRBD2 matching over 11 bases. Germline-derived CDR1 and CDR2 are SGHAT and FQNNGV. V dropped 4 bases and J dropped 3; count of bases not matched to a gene: 15. The CDR3 sequence is 19 residues long. CDR3 in DNA: TGTGCCAGCAGCTCTCGACCCCCTACTAGCGGGAGATTGACAGATACGCAGTATTTT. This codes for CASSSRPPTSGRLTDTQYF. Combining the CDR3 with reference TRBV11-2 and TRBJ2-3 gives the whole variable domain EAGVAQSPRYKIIEKRQSVAFWCNPISGHATLYWYQQILGQGPKLLIQFQNNGVVDDSQLPKDRFSAERLKGVDSTLKIQPAKLEDSAVYLCASSSRPPTSGRLTDTQYFGPGTRLTVL.

The rearrangement joins TRBV18 to TRBJ2-3; TRBD2 matches at 11 bases. Germline V lookup: CDR1 KGHSH, CDR2 LQKENI. The CDR3 runs 16 residues. Trimming removed 3 bases from V and 4 bases from J; junction bases left unmatched: 6. CDR3 in amino acids: CASSPPSGRISDTQYF. The CDR3 bases are TGTGCCAGCTCACCTCCTAGCGGGAGGATTTCAGATACGCAGTATTTT.

The gene calls are TRBV11-3 and TRBJ1-1; a possible D gene is TRBD1 (5 bases). There are 13 residues in the CDR3. V lost 5 bases to trimming and J lost 0 bases, with 7 bases between them. The germline gives CDR1 SGHNT, CDR2 YENEEA. The CDR3 DNA is TGTGCCAGCAGCCAGACAGTGAACACTGAAGCTTTCTTT. Encoded protein: CASSQTVNTEAFF.

J is TRBJ2-1 and V is TRBV4-1, with D uncertain. CDR1 is MGHRA and CDR2 is YSYEKL in the germline V gene. The germline V and J ends were trimmed by 2 bases and 3 bases, with 14 bases remaining between them. The CDR3 extends over 16 amino acids. CDR3 DNA sequence: TGCGCCAGCAGCCAAAAAATGAGTGCAGGCTACAATGAGCAGTTCTTC. Translating it yields CASSQKMSAGYNEQFF.

This rearrangement joins TRBV19 to TRBJ1-5; D unclear. From germline, CDR1 is LNHDA and CDR2 SQIVND (reference sequence). The V end lost 4 bases, the J end lost 1 base, and 14 bases lay between the germline ends. The CDR3 contains 16 residues. As DNA, the CDR3 is TGTGCCAGTAGTACCACAGAGAGCGGGAGCAATCAGCCCCAGCATTTT. Protein sequence: CASSTTESGSNQPQHF.

The chain recombines TRBV7-9 with TRBJ1-1; 7 nucleotides align to TRBD1. With V trimmed by 6 bases and J by 0 bases, 4 bases remained unmatched. Germline CDR1 reads SEHNR; CDR2 reads FQNEAQ (reference sequence). This CDR3 spans 14 amino acids. CDR3 residues: CASRTQGVNTEAFF. CDR3 coding DNA: TGTGCCAGCAGAACCCAGGGGGTGAACACTGAAGCTTTCTTT.

This clone was observed a few times. The chain has TRBV5-1 and TRBJ1-1; D uncertain. CDR1 SGHRS and CDR2 YFSETQ come from the germline V gene. The CDR3 loop spans 12 amino acids. The ends were cut back, 4 bases at V and 3 bases at J, with 7 bases in the middle. Here the CDR3 reads CASSVRDTEAFF. The CDR3 region has the DNA TGCGCCAGCAGCGTCCGGGACACTGAAGCTTTCTTT.

The chain has TRBV19 and TRBJ2-7, with 8 bases fitting TRBD2. The CDR3 is 16 residues long. V lost 6 bases, J lost 0 bases, and 10 bases stayed unmatched. Looked up from germline, CDR1 is LNHDA and CDR2 is SQIVND (reference sequence). In nucleotides, the CDR3 is TGTGCCAGTAGCCTCAGGCTAGCGGGTAGCTCCTACGAGCAGTACTTC. Residues: CASSLRLAGSSYEQYF.

In the case of this clone: The junction and the germline gene differ at one end; a read error may be behind it. The V gene is TRBV7-7, the J gene TRBJ1-1; D not resolved. CDR1 is SSHAT, CDR2 FNYEAQ, per germline (reference sequence). The CDR3 totals 13 residues. Here the CDR3 reads CASSVDTNTEAFF. The CDR3 region has the DNA TGTGCTAGCAGCGTCGACACGAACACTGAAGCTTTCTTT. Supplemented by reference TRBV7-7 and TRBJ1-1, the full variable domain reads GAGVSQSPRYKVTKRGQDVTLRCDPISSHATLYWYQQALGQGPEFLTYFNYEAQPDKSGLPSDRFSAERPEGSISTLTIQRTEQRDSAMYRCASSVDTNTEAFFGQGTRLTVV.

The chain combines TRBV11-2 with TRBJ2-1; D call uncertain. Germline V gives CDR1 SGHAT, CDR2 FQNNGV. The germline V and J ends were trimmed by 5 bases and 6 bases, with 17 bases remaining between them. This CDR3 comprises 15 residues. CDR3 DNA: TGTGCCAGCAGCGTCGAAGGTCCCCCGGGCAATGAGCAGTTCTTC. Translated: CASSVEGPPGNEQFF.

The CDR3 DNA reads as TGTGCCAGCACGAGGGATTCACCCCTCCACTTT. Its translation is CASTRDSPLHF. The chain employs TRBV2 and TRBJ1-6; no reliable D call. CDR3 length equals 11 residues. V was shortened by 7 bases and J by 8 bases, with 6 bases between the two germline ends. Germline loops: CDR1 SNHLY, CDR2 FYNNEI.

This clone was counted only a few times. This chain connects TRBV29-1 to TRBJ2-1, with TRBD2 matching over 8 bases. Germline trimming cut 3 bases from V and 5 bases from J; bases unmatched to any gene: 9. CDR1 SQVTM and CDR2 ANQGSEA come from the germline V gene. This CDR3 is 15 amino acids long. Here the CDR3 reads CSVEALAGKNNEQFF. DNA of the CDR3: TGCAGCGTTGAGGCGCTAGCGGGTAAAAACAATGAGCAGTTCTTC.

The chain is built from TRBV27 and TRBJ2-3; possible D gene TRBD1, 5 bases. CDR1 and CDR2 (germline): MNHEY, SMNVEV (reference sequence). The length of the CDR3 is 11 residues. Trimming cost V 3 bases and J 9 bases, with 7 bases left between them. CDR3 DNA: TGTGCCAGCAGTTTTGACAGAACGCAGTATTTT. It is translated as CASSFDRTQYF.

The chain links TRBV10-3 to TRBJ2-7, with D unresolved. There are 11 residues in the CDR3. V was cut by 6 bases and J by 3 bases, with 6 bases left in between. Germline V lookup: CDR1 ENHRY, CDR2 SYGVKD. The CDR3 spells CAIRDFYEQYF. The CDR3 nucleotides read TGTGCCATCAGAGACTTCTACGAGCAGTACTTC.

This chain links TRBV6-4 with TRBJ1-6; perhaps TRBD1 as D (5 bases). The CDR3 length is 16 residues. V was trimmed by 6 bases and J by 0 bases, leaving 12 bases between them. CDR1 and CDR2 (germline): MRHNA, SNTAGT. CDR3: CASRQQENSYNSPLHF. In DNA form, the CDR3 reads TGTGCCAGCAGACAACAGGAAAACTCCTATAATTCACCCCTCCACTTT.

The chain carries TRBV18 and TRBJ2-7, with D maybe TRBD2 (6 bases). V lost 6 bases to trimming and J lost 1 base, with 7 bases between them. Germline V gives CDR1 KGHSH, CDR2 LQKENI. The CDR3 length is 12 residues. CDR3 in amino acids: CASSGGSYEQYF. The CDR3 DNA is TGTGCCAGCTCCGGAGGGTCCTACGAGCAGTACTTC.

This clone has only one observation. The chain carries TRBV6-5 and TRBJ1-1, with 9 positions matching TRBD1. V trimming: 3 bases; J trimming: 1 base; junction bases outside the gene matches: 3. The germline CDR1 and CDR2 sequences are MNHEY and SVGAGI. The CDR3 contains 15 residues. CDR3 DNA: TGTGCCAGCAGTTATTGGACAGGGGAGAACACTGAAGCTTTCTTT. This sequence encodes CASSYWTGENTEAFF.

Of note for this clone: One end of the junction varies from germline; a read error may be responsible. This chain joins TRBV5-6 and TRBJ2-1; D gene uncertain. The CDR3 has 16 amino acids. The germline gives CDR1 SGHDT, CDR2 YYEEEE. The CDR3 coding sequence is TGTGCCAGCAGCTTGGAAACGGCGGCCTCCAACAATGAGCAGTTCTTC. Encoded protein: CASSLETAASNNEQFF. The entire variable domain, with the rest obtained from reference TRBV5-6 and TRBJ2-1, is as follows: DAGVTQSPTHLIKTRGQQVTLRCSPKSGHDTVSWYQQALGQGPQFIFQYYEEEERQRGNFPDRFSGHQFPNYSSELNVNALLLGDSALYLCASSLETAASNNEQFFGPGTRLTVL.

The chain couples TRBV5-6 to TRBJ1-1; 8 bases align to TRBD1. Germline CDR1 SGHDT, CDR2 YYEEEE. This CDR3 region has 14 residues. Losses at the gene ends were 4 bases for V and 8 bases for J; bases not matched to a gene: 10. CDR3 nucleotide sequence: TGTGCCAGCAGCCCCACAGTGGACAGGGTAGAAGCTTTCTTT. Its translation is CASSPTVDRVEAFF.

The chain carries TRBV7-9 and TRBJ2-7, with D perhaps matching TRBD1 (7 bases). Trimming stripped 4 bases from V and 2 bases from J, with 12 bases between. CDR1 and CDR2 from the germline V gene are SEHNR and FQNEAQ (reference sequence). This CDR3 region has 14 residues. Here the CDR3 DNA reads TGTGCCAGCAGCTATGGCGGGACAGCCTACGAGCAGTACTTC. Its protein product is CASSYGGTAYEQYF.

This clone came up a few times. This chain uses TRBV10-3 with TRBJ1-1; D perhaps matches TRBD1 (5 bases). Deletions cut 4 bases from V and 4 bases from J, with 13 bases between. The CDR3 length is 14 residues. Per germline, CDR1 ENHRY and CDR2 SYGVKD. The CDR3: CAISVAGDGTEAFF. The DNA for the CDR3 is TGTGCCATCAGTGTGGCGGGGGATGGCACTGAAGCTTTCTTT.

This chain links TRBV5-4 with TRBJ2-5; possibly TRBD2 for D (5 bases). The germline V and J ends were trimmed by 1 base and 1 base, with 14 bases remaining between them. The CDR3 spans 16 residues. Germline CDR1 is SGHNT and CDR2 is YYREEE (reference sequence). In DNA, the CDR3 is TGTGCCAGCAGCTTGACTGGCGCCAGCGGCCAAGAGACCCAGTACTTC. Its protein is CASSLTGASGQETQYF.